Presented here are 7 T cell receptor beta chains from one specimen sequenced in a study of cytomegalovirus exposure and HLA in healthy donors. 60 Vbeta and 13 Jbeta primers were used in PCR. The repertoire was sequenced with immunoSEQ multiplex PCR; TCRdb's copy has only in-frame clones and lacks some. The table records 50,000 to 55,000 clones, less than 75% of them present only once. Material for sequencing was PBMCs. Receptors originate from a woman aged 45-65 years in good health and CMV-seropositive.

The chain uses TRBV4-1 and TRBJ1-5, with D hard to call. This CDR3 is 16 amino acids long. Deletions cut 0 bases from V and 2 bases from J, with 11 bases between. Per germline, CDR1 MGHRA and CDR2 YSYEKL. DNA for the CDR3: TGCGCCAGCAGCCAAGATGGCGGGTTTGGCAATCAGCCCCAGCATTTT. It yields the protein CASSQDGGFGNQPQHF.

The V and J genes are TRBV19 and TRBJ1-1; no firm D call. Germline V gives CDR1 LNHDA, CDR2 SQIVND (reference sequence). V shed 6 bases and J shed 8 bases, with 19 bases lying between them. This CDR3 has 14 amino acids. The DNA of the CDR3 is TGTGCCAGTAGCTCGCTTGGGGAGACTTTAGAAGCTTTCTTT. This gives the protein CASSSLGETLEAFF.

This clone was detected a few times. The chain couples TRBV29-1 to TRBJ2-5; 8 nucleotides line up with TRBD2. The germline V gene has CDR1 SQVTM and CDR2 ANQGSEA. CDR3 length: 13 amino acids. The V segment lost 7 bases and the J segment 2 bases; nucleotides outside the gene matches: 6. CDR3 loop: CSAGGGQQETQYF. The DNA for the CDR3 is TGCAGCGCGGGGGGGGGCCAACAAGAGACCCAGTACTTC.

The chain is built from TRBV7-2 and TRBJ2-7; unclear D gene. This CDR3 has 13 residues. Trimming cost V 2 bases and J 5 bases, with 10 bases left between them. Germline values: CDR1 SGHTA, CDR2 FQGNSA. The CDR3 DNA is TGTGCCAGCAGCTTAAGATCAACGGACGAGCAGTACTTC. This sequence encodes CASSLRSTDEQYF.

The chain combines TRBV28 with TRBJ1-2; D perhaps matches TRBD1 (6 bases). There are 14 residues in the CDR3. CDR1 and CDR2 from the germline V gene are MDHEN and SYDVKM. Trimming took off 3 bases at V and 8 bases at J, with 16 bases between the two ends. In DNA form, the CDR3 reads TGTGCCAGCAGTTTTGGTCTAGGGGGAAGAGGCTACACCTTC. Its protein is CASSFGLGGRGYTF.

A few counts support this clone. The CDR3, as DNA: TGTGCCAGCAGCCAAGAGTCTCGGAGGACGGGGGGAACCTACGAGCAGTACTTC. Translation gives CASSQESRRTGGTYEQYF. This chain uses TRBV14 with TRBJ2-7, with 7 bases fitting TRBD2. The CDR3 has 18 residues. Germline-derived CDR1 and CDR2 are SGHDN and FVKESK. With 0 bases clipped from V and 2 bases from J, the junction kept 13 bases outside the gene matches.

This clone was observed a handful of times. CDR3 amino acids: CASSYETGWGQPQHF. For the CDR3, the DNA is TGTGCCAGCAGCTACGAGACAGGGTGGGGTCAGCCCCAGCATTTT. The chain joins TRBV28 to TRBJ1-5; 7 bases agree with TRBD1. This CDR3 has 15 residues. The J segment lost 6 bases and the V segment lost 6 bases, leaving 11 bases of the junction unmatched. CDR1 and CDR2 from the germline V gene are MDHEN and SYDVKM.